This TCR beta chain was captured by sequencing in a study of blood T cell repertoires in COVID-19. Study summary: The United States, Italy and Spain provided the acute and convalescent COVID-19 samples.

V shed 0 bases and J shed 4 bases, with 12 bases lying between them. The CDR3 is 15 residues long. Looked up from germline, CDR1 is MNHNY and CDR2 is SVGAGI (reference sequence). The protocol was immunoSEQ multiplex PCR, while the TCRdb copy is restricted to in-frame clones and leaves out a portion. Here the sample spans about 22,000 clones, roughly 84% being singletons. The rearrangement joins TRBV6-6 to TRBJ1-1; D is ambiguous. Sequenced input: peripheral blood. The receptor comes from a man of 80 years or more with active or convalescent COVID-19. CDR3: CASSYSSGELTEAFF. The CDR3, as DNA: TGTGCCAGCAGTTACTCATCCGGGGAACTCACTGAAGCTTTCTTT.